The sequence of this T cell receptor (beta chain) was determined in a study of vaccination and CD4 T cells after COVID-19. Study-wide background: Four females and six males made up the convalescents, two of whom were Hispanic.

This clonotype is large within its sample. What it binds is unknown. Germline CDR1 reads MDHEN; CDR2 reads SYDVKM. This CDR3 has 10 residues. Trimming took off 3 bases at V and 8 bases at J, with 1 base between the two ends. Sequence data for DNA of cultured CD4+ T cells were generated by the Oncomine TCR Beta short-read assay. Cultured CD4+ T cells were the source of extracted genomic DNA. MiXCR, applied by TCRdb to the PCR reads, yields one record per CDR3 protein. The repertoire includes nearly 15,000 distinct CDR3 sequences, around 46% of them detected once, and over 9% sits in the top ten. Sample treatment: roughly 10-day PBMC culture with coronavirus spike peptide pools or control peptides (ViraFEST assay). Negative selection separated CD4+ T cells from roughly eleven-day cultures.

The TCR was taken from a human donor who had recovered from COVID-19. The gene calls are TRBV28 and TRBJ2-2; no definite D call. Material: CD4+ T cells from blood, cultured in vitro. The CDR3 region is CASSFGELFF. CDR3 sequence (DNA): TGTGCCAGCAGTTTTGGGGAGCTGTTTTTT.